Listed below are T cell receptor beta chains from one sample, sequenced in a study of T cells in Graves' hyperthyroidism and ophthalmopathy. TCRdb re-analysed the multiplex PCR reads in MiXCR, keeping a single row per CDR3 protein. The table lists some 360,000 distinct CDR3 sequences, over 11% of them singletons. Material for sequencing was blood. The receptors were gathered from a woman aged 55 to 70 with Graves' hyperthyroidism. The CDR3 runs from the conserved cysteine through the conserved F or W. Each record gives: V gene, CDR3 length, D gene, clone size, J gene, CDR3 protein, CDR3 DNA. A D gene is named only where the DNA matches it firmly. A clone size is listed for some rows: how often the clone was seen (once, few, many), or a class if it is expanded.

V: TRBV4-1
length: 15
D: TRBD1
size: few
J: TRBJ2-7
CDR3: CASSQGGQGPYEQYF
DNA: TGCGCCAGCAGCCAAGGGGGACAGGGGCCCTACGAGCAGTACTTC

V: TRBV5-6
length: 11
D: -
size: -
J: TRBJ2-1
CDR3: CAGSSGNEQFF
DNA: TGTGCCGGCAGCTCGGGGAATGAGCAGTTCTTC

V: TRBV19
length: 15
D: -
size: few
J: TRBJ1-2
CDR3: CASRTGETANYGYTF
DNA: TGTGCCAGTAGGACTGGGGAGACAGCTAACTATGGCTACACCTTC

V: TRBV5-5
length: 14
D: -
size: many
J: TRBJ2-7
CDR3: CASSLVGRSYEQYF
DNA: TGTGCCAGCAGCTTGGTGGGGCGGTCCTACGAGCAGTACTTC

V: TRBV7-8
length: 13
D: -
size: many
J: TRBJ2-7
CDR3: CASSLGGTYEQYF
DNA: TGTGCCAGCAGCTTAGGCGGAACCTACGAGCAGTACTTC

V: TRBV4-1
length: 15
D: TRBD2
size: few
J: TRBJ2-1
CDR3: CASSPTSGISPEQFF
DNA: TGCGCCAGCAGCCCGACTAGCGGGATATCTCCTGAGCAGTTCTTC

V: TRBV12-3/TRBV12-4
length: 17
D: TRBD2
size: few
J: TRBJ2-1
CDR3: CASSLRTSGNVYNEQFF
DNA: TGTGCCAGCAGTCTACGGACTAGCGGGAATGTTTACAATGAGCAGTTCTTC

V: TRBV19
length: 13
D: -
size: few
J: TRBJ2-2
CDR3: CASNGRGGGELFF
DNA: TGTGCCAGTAACGGTAGAGGGGGCGGGGAGCTGTTTTTT

V: TRBV12-3/TRBV12-4
length: 15
D: -
size: -
J: TRBJ2-2
CDR3: CATSDATVNTGELFF
DNA: TGTGCCACCAGTGATGCGACAGTAAACACCGGGGAGCTGTTTTTT

V: TRBV10-3
length: 14
D: TRBD1
size: many
J: TRBJ2-7
CDR3: CAISEGQGAHEQYF
DNA: TGTGCCATCAGTGAGGGGCAGGGGGCCCACGAGCAGTACTTC

V: TRBV6-2/TRBV6-3
length: 13
D: -
size: many
J: TRBJ2-1
CDR3: CASGERQYNEQFF
DNA: TGTGCCAGCGGAGAGAGACAGTACAATGAGCAGTTCTTC

V: TRBV20-1
length: 16
D: -
size: few
J: TRBJ2-4
CDR3: CSARDSMGAAKNIQYF
DNA: TGCAGTGCTAGAGATTCGATGGGGGCAGCCAAAAACATTCAGTACTTC

V: TRBV18
length: 18
D: -
size: -
J: TRBJ1-3
CDR3: CASSPTARNGLSGNTIYF
DNA: TGTGCCAGCTCACCAACGGCTAGGAACGGACTCTCTGGAAACACCATATATTTT

V: TRBV5-1
length: 14
D: TRBD1
size: many
J: TRBJ1-4
CDR3: CASRFRQGAEKLFF
DNA: TGCGCCAGCAGGTTCCGACAGGGCGCCGAAAAACTGTTTTTT

V: TRBV15
length: 13
D: -
size: once
J: TRBJ2-2
CDR3: CATSRDLGGELFF
DNA: TGTGCCACCAGCAGAGATCTTGGGGGGGAGCTGTTTTTT

V: TRBV30
length: 14
D: -
size: -
J: TRBJ1-4
CDR3: CAWSVDSINEKLFF
DNA: TGTGCCTGGAGTGTTGACAGTATTAATGAAAAACTGTTTTTT

V: TRBV10-3
length: 16
D: -
size: few
J: TRBJ2-1
CDR3: CAISELGEGVADEQFF
DNA: TGTGCCATCAGTGAGTTGGGGGAGGGGGTAGCCGATGAGCAGTTCTTC

V: TRBV9
length: 16
D: TRBD2
size: -
J: TRBJ2-7
CDR3: CASSVVSSGSMNEQYF
DNA: TGTGCCAGCAGCGTAGTGTCTAGCGGGAGCATGAACGAGCAGTACTTC

V: TRBV12-3/TRBV12-4
length: 11
D: -
size: once
J: TRBJ2-1
CDR3: CASTKYNEQFF
DNA: TGTGCCAGCACTAAATACAATGAGCAGTTCTTC

V: TRBV28
length: 12
D: -
size: many
J: TRBJ1-1
CDR3: CASSREDTEAFF
DNA: TGTGCCAGCAGTAGGGAGGACACTGAAGCTTTCTTT

V: TRBV5-1
length: 14
D: -
size: few
J: TRBJ2-7
CDR3: CASSPRGLSYEQYF
DNA: TGCGCCAGCAGCCCCAGGGGACTCTCCTACGAGCAGTACTTC

V: TRBV27
length: 13
D: -
size: -
J: TRBJ1-6
CDR3: CASSFGRAAPLHF
DNA: TGTGCCAGCAGTTTCGGTAGGGCAGCCCCCCTCCACTTT

V: TRBV6-1
length: 13
D: -
size: many
J: TRBJ2-6
CDR3: CASREAGANVLTF
DNA: TGTGCCAGCAGGGAGGCTGGGGCCAACGTCCTGACTTTC

V: TRBV18
length: 14
D: TRBD1
size: many
J: TRBJ2-5
CDR3: CASSQQGTQETQYF
DNA: TGTGCCAGCTCCCAACAGGGGACCCAAGAGACCCAGTACTTC

V: TRBV20-1
length: 13
D: -
size: many
J: TRBJ2-4
CDR3: CSARDPGADIQYF
DNA: TGCAGTGCTAGAGATCCGGGAGCGGACATTCAGTACTTC

V: TRBV11-2
length: 15
D: -
size: many
J: TRBJ2-3
CDR3: CASSLVFGYADTQYF
DNA: TGTGCCAGCAGCTTAGTATTCGGGTACGCAGATACGCAGTATTTT